The 28 T cell receptor beta chains reported below all come from one sample, sequenced in a study of T-cell reconstitution after alpha-beta-depleted transplantation in children. Preparation of the TCRbeta library was carried out with unique molecular identifiers. TCRdb used MiXCR to reprocess the PCR reads, holding one entry per CDR3 protein. This sample yields 150,000 to 250,000 distinct CDR3 sequences, of which 13% to 15% are seen a single time; roughly an eighth belongs to the top ten. The material was PBMCs from the stem cell graft donor, obtained from the stem cell graft. The source of these receptors is a human donor who donated a stem cell graft to a child with acute lymphoblastic leukemia.

This clonotype was seen at least ten times. The chain carries TRBV5-1 and TRBJ2-3; D possibly corresponds to TRBD2 (6 bases). From germline, CDR1 is SGHRS and CDR2 YFSETQ. The CDR3 has 14 residues. V lost 4 bases and J 0 bases, leaving 9 bases between the germline ends. For the CDR3, the DNA is TGCGCCAGCAGCCTGGACTACAGCACAGATACGCAGTATTTT. Translated: CASSLDYSTDTQYF.

This chain connects TRBV12-3 or TRBV12-4 to TRBJ1-2; unclear D gene. V was trimmed by 0 bases and J by 8 bases, leaving 19 bases between them. This CDR3 is 16 amino acids long. In DNA form, the CDR3 reads TGTGCCAGCAGTTTAGCCCTGACGGCCCGGTCCATGGGCTACACCTTC. Translation: CASSLALTARSMGYTF.

This clonotype has a count of ten or more. This chain links TRBV29-1 with TRBJ1-1; possibly TRBD1 for D (6 bases). The CDR3 totals 12 residues. Trimming left V 6 bases short and J 4 bases short, with 12 bases between. CDR1 and CDR2 (germline): SQVTM, ANQGSEA. DNA for the CDR3: TGCAGCGTAGACACAGGGTTCACTGAAGCTTTCTTT. Translation gives CSVDTGFTEAFF.

The chain couples TRBV5-1 to TRBJ2-3; 10 bases match TRBD2. CDR1 is SGHRS and CDR2 is YFSETQ in the germline V gene. This CDR3 has 16 residues. Germline trimming cut 2 bases from V and 2 bases from J; bases unmatched to any gene: 5. The CDR3 DNA sequence: TGCGCCAGCAGCTTCCGGACTAGCGGAACCACAGATACGCAGTATTTT. Translating gives CASSFRTSGTTDTQYF.

This clonotype was recorded at least ten times. The rearrangement uses TRBV4-1 and TRBJ2-1; 10 positions match TRBD2. There are 16 residues in the CDR3. Germline loops: CDR1 MGHRA, CDR2 YSYEKL. With 1 base clipped from V and 2 bases from J, the junction kept 2 bases outside the gene matches. The CDR3 loop reads CASSQGLAGPYNEQFF. CDR3 sequence (DNA): TGCGCCAGCAGCCAAGGACTAGCGGGCCCCTACAATGAGCAGTTCTTC.

This clonotype has more than one count but fewer than ten. The J gene is TRBJ1-6, the V gene TRBV7-6; weak D call: TRBD1 (5 bases). The CDR3 spans 15 residues. From germline, CDR1 is SGHVS and CDR2 FNYEAQ. Trimming stripped 7 bases from V and 7 bases from J, with 17 bases between. CDR3 sequence reads: CASTAWQGANSPLHF. CDR3 nucleotides: TGTGCCAGCACCGCTTGGCAGGGAGCGAATTCACCCCTCCACTTT.

This clonotype has a count of ten or more. The chain links TRBV5-1 to TRBJ2-5, with D possibly being TRBD1 (5 bases). V was cut by 0 bases and J by 4 bases, with 13 bases left in between. There are 15 residues in the CDR3. Germline CDR1 and CDR2: SGHRS and YFSETQ. The CDR3 DNA is TGCGCCAGCAGCTTGGTAGTTGGGGCAGGAGAGACCCAGTACTTC. Its translation: CASSLVVGAGETQYF.

The chain uses TRBV13 and TRBJ2-3, with D hard to call. Trimming shortened V by 5 bases and J by 3 bases, and 12 bases separated the two germline ends. The CDR3 covers 14 residues. Germline V gene lookup returns CDR1 PRHDT and CDR2 FYEKMQ (reference sequence). The CDR3 protein is CASSPRPPTDTQYF. The CDR3 coding sequence is TGTGCCAGCAGCCCTAGGCCCCCGACAGATACGCAGTATTTT.

This clonotype was seen many times. The chain couples TRBV25-1 to TRBJ1-3, with D possibly matching TRBD1 (5 bases). The CDR3 is made up of 14 amino acids. Trimming removed 6 bases at V and 0 bases at J, with 9 bases between. From germline, CDR1 is MGHDK and CDR2 SYGVNS. As DNA, the CDR3 is TGTGCCAGCAGCAGGGACCCCTCTGGAAACACCATATATTTT. Translation: CASSRDPSGNTIYF.

This clonotype has more than one count but fewer than ten. The rearrangement joins TRBV20-1 to TRBJ2-2, with D possibly called TRBD1 or TRBD2 (6 bases each). V was shortened by 4 bases and J by 6 bases, with 24 bases between the two germline ends. CDR1 is DFQATT and CDR2 is SNEGSKA in the germline V gene (reference sequence). The CDR3 length is 17 residues. CDR3 sequence (DNA): TGCAGTGCTAAACCTACCGCCTGGAGGGGGACCGCCGGGGAGCTGTTTTTT. The encoded protein is CSAKPTAWRGTAGELFF.

There are a few counts of this clonotype. The chain employs TRBV6-5 and TRBJ1-4; D call uncertain. The V end was cut by 7 bases, the J end by 3 bases, with 15 bases between. Germline V gene data show CDR1 as MNHEY and CDR2 as SVGAGI. CDR3 length equals 15 residues. In DNA form, the CDR3 reads TGTGCCAGCAAAGTATACCCCTCGGCTAATGAAAAACTGTTTTTT. Translated, it gives CASKVYPSANEKLFF.

In this sample, this clonotype turned up many times. This chain links TRBV18 with TRBJ2-3; D gene ambiguous. Germline V gene data show CDR1 as KGHSH and CDR2 as LQKENI. This CDR3 region has 12 residues. Trimming took 0 bases from V and 3 from J, leaving 1 base between them. In DNA form, the CDR3 reads TGTGCCAGCTCACCACCAACAGATACGCAGTATTTT. It specifies CASSPPTDTQYF.

The rearrangement joins TRBV7-2 to TRBJ2-7; 7 bases agree with TRBD1. Trimming took 1 base from V and 2 from J; bases not matched to a gene: 8. This CDR3 has 16 amino acids. The germline CDR1 and CDR2 sequences are SGHTA and FQGNSA. The CDR3 DNA sequence: TGTGCCAGCAGCTTAGGGTTGGGGACAGCGACCTACGAGCAGTACTTC. Translation gives CASSLGLGTATYEQYF.

This clonotype has a handful of counts. The CDR3 sequence is CSVGLAGGPGELFF. DNA for the CDR3: TGCAGCGTGGGCTTAGCGGGAGGTCCCGGGGAGCTGTTTTTT. The rearrangement links TRBV29-1 to TRBJ2-2, with TRBD2 identical over 10 bases. The CDR3 runs to 14 residues. Germline V gene sequence: CDR1 SQVTM, CDR2 ANQGSEA. Trimming took 6 bases from V and 6 from J; bases not matched to a gene: 7.

This clonotype was observed a handful of times. The chain carries TRBV27 and TRBJ2-2; D remains ambiguous. The CDR3 runs 13 residues. CDR1 MNHEY and CDR2 SMNVEV come from the germline V gene (reference sequence). Trimming removed 0 bases from V and 8 bases from J, with 7 bases in between. CDR3 bases: TGTGCCAGCAGTTTATCGTGGGGAGGGGAGCTGTTTTTT. This encodes CASSLSWGGELFF.

This clonotype was seen many times. The chain combines TRBV5-1 with TRBJ2-1; 13 nucleotides align to TRBD2. The CDR3 is made up of 18 amino acids. V trimming: 4 bases; J trimming: 1 base; junction bases outside the gene matches: 8. Germline CDR1 is SGHRS and CDR2 is YFSETQ. Here the CDR3 DNA reads TGCGCCAGCAGCGGGGGACTAGCGGGACGGGGTTCCTACAATGAGCAGTTCTTC. It specifies CASSGGLAGRGSYNEQFF.

In nucleotides, the CDR3 is TGTGCCAGCAGCTTTGGGGGGGACTCCTACAATGAGCAGTTCTTC. Its translation is CASSFGGDSYNEQFF. The chain recombines TRBV11-3 with TRBJ2-1; 7 nucleotides match TRBD2. Germline V lookup: CDR1 SGHNT, CDR2 YENEEA. This CDR3 comprises 15 residues. The trim removed 3 bases at V and 0 bases at J, leaving 2 bases unmatched. The entire variable domain, with the rest obtained from reference TRBV11-3 and TRBJ2-1, is as follows: EAGVVQSPRYKIIEKKQPVAFWCNPISGHNTLYWYLQNLGQGPELLIRYENEEAVDDSQLPKDRFSAERLKGVDSTLKIQPAELGDSAVYLCASSFGGDSYNEQFFGPGTRLTVL.

This clonotype appeared many times. This sequence joins TRBV29-1 and TRBJ1-5; 8 bases agree with TRBD1. This CDR3 is built from 15 residues. The J segment lost 0 bases and the V segment lost 4 bases, leaving 5 bases of the junction unmatched. The germline V gene has CDR1 SQVTM and CDR2 ANQGSEA. CDR3 protein: CSVAIQGGSNQPQHF. CDR3 in DNA: TGCAGCGTTGCCATACAGGGGGGTAGCAATCAGCCCCAGCATTTT. The full variable domain, with the rest looked up from reference TRBV29-1 and TRBJ1-5, is SAVISQKPSRDICQRGTSLTIQCQVDSQVTMMFWYRQQPGQSLTLIATANQGSEATYESGFVIDKFPISRPNLTFSTLTVSNMSPEDSSIYLCSVAIQGGSNQPQHFGDGTRLSIL.

This clonotype was observed many times. The chain is built from TRBV5-1 and TRBJ2-3, with TRBD2 identical over 11 bases. Germline V gives CDR1 SGHRS, CDR2 YFSETQ. The CDR3 loop spans 15 amino acids. The junction had 5 bases not matched to a gene; V was cut back by 5 bases and J by 3 bases. This CDR3 reads CASSPLAGVTDTQYF. The CDR3 DNA reads as TGCGCCAGCAGTCCACTAGCGGGAGTAACAGATACGCAGTATTTT.

This rearrangement joins TRBV19 to TRBJ2-7; perhaps TRBD2 as D (6 bases). The length of the CDR3 is 13 residues. The germline V and J ends were trimmed by 5 bases and 1 base, with 9 bases remaining between them. In germline, CDR1 is LNHDA, CDR2 SQIVND (reference sequence). CDR3 bases: TGTGCCAGTAGTCGGGAGTCTTCCTACGAGCAGTACTTC. Protein sequence: CASSRESSYEQYF.

This clonotype has at least ten counts. This sequence joins TRBV6-5 and TRBJ1-3, with TRBD1 identical over 7 bases. The CDR3 loop spans 15 amino acids. Looked up from germline, CDR1 is MNHEY and CDR2 is SVGAGI. V gave up 2 bases and J gave up 5 bases; unmatched junction bases: 6. This chain's CDR3 is CASSYGQGVRNTIYF. Written as DNA, the CDR3 is TGTGCCAGCAGTTACGGGCAGGGGGTTCGAAACACCATATATTTT.

This clonotype was found many times. The gene calls are TRBV3-1 and TRBJ1-1; TRBD1 matches at 10 bases. This CDR3 contains 15 residues. Germline assignment: CDR1 LGHDT and CDR2 YNNKEL (reference sequence). The trim removed 4 bases at V and 4 bases at J, leaving 6 bases unmatched. As DNA, the CDR3 is TGTGCCAGCAGCCGATCCGGACAGGGGGGCACTGAAGCTTTCTTT. Protein sequence: CASSRSGQGGTEAFF.

Ten or more counts support this clonotype. The chain employs TRBV6-1 and TRBJ1-6; weak D call: TRBD1 (6 bases). CDR3 size: 16 residues. Germline-derived CDR1 and CDR2 are MNHNS and SASEGT. Trimming stripped 6 bases from V and 0 bases from J, with 12 bases between. CDR3 nucleotide sequence: TGTGCCAGCAGCCTGGACAGTAGCTCCTATAATTCACCCCTCCACTTT. Translated, it gives CASSLDSSSYNSPLHF.

This clonotype has more than one count but fewer than ten. J is TRBJ1-2 and V is TRBV12-3 or TRBV12-4; D may be TRBD1 (5 bases). The CDR3 covers 13 residues. The V and J ends lost 3 bases and 7 bases respectively, with 12 bases between them. This CDR3 reads CASSFRARVGYTF. The DNA for the CDR3 is TGTGCCAGCAGTTTCAGGGCAAGGGTTGGCTACACCTTC.

This clonotype was seen many times. The chain employs TRBV4-1 and TRBJ1-5; tentatively, D is TRBD1 (5 bases). V dropped 8 bases and J dropped 5 bases, with 16 bases sitting between them. The CDR3 is 14 residues long. Germline CDR1 MGHRA, CDR2 YSYEKL. CDR3 in amino acids: CASGHILRDQPQHF. In DNA form, the CDR3 reads TGCGCCAGCGGACATATATTGAGGGATCAGCCCCAGCATTTT.

This clonotype was picked up many times. This chain uses TRBV5-1 with TRBJ2-3; 8 bases fit TRBD1. The CDR3 extends over 15 amino acids. From germline, CDR1 is SGHRS and CDR2 YFSETQ. J gave up 0 bases and V 4 bases, and 4 bases lay outside the gene matches. The CDR3 sequence is CASSVGQASTDTQYF. CDR3 bases: TGCGCCAGCAGCGTGGGACAGGCAAGCACAGATACGCAGTATTTT.

This clonotype was picked up many times. V usage is TRBV30 and J usage is TRBJ2-1, with 7 nucleotides matching TRBD2. The V segment lost 2 bases and the J segment 4 bases; nucleotides outside the gene matches: 8. The CDR3 covers 15 residues. From germline, CDR1 is GTSNPN and CDR2 SVGIG (reference sequence). CDR3 protein: CAWSHGGGAYNEQFF. The CDR3 DNA is TGTGCCTGGAGTCACGGCGGGGGAGCGTACAATGAGCAGTTCTTC.

The chain is built from TRBV5-1 and TRBJ2-4, with D possibly being TRBD2 (6 bases). The CDR3 is 15 residues long. Between the trimmed V and J ends, which lost 4 bases and 0 bases, there was a span of 11 bases. Germline values: CDR1 SGHRS, CDR2 YFSETQ. CDR3: CASSLPGVAKNIQYF. The DNA of the CDR3 is TGCGCCAGCAGCCTTCCGGGAGTAGCCAAAAACATTCAGTACTTC.